The 27 T cell receptor beta chains in this list originate from one sample, sequenced in a study of blood T cell repertoires in COVID-19. Data came from immunoSEQ multiplex PCR; TCRdb stores just in-frame clones and leaves some out. This sample yields under 450,000 clones, of which more than 85% are seen a single time; 0.86% belongs to the top ten. Sample: PBMCs or T cells enriched from blood (not recorded which). Source of these receptors: a woman in her forties who had been exposed to COVID-19.

The chain uses TRBV4-3 and TRBJ1-5, with TRBD1 as a possible D gene (6 bases). V gave up 0 bases and J gave up 9 bases, with 9 bases separating them. This CDR3 is built from 13 residues. Germline CDR1 reads LGHNA; CDR2 reads YSLEER. The CDR3 bases are TGCGCCAGCAGCCAAGAACAAGGGGGGCCCCAGCATTTT. It specifies CASSQEQGGPQHF.

This clone has a single count. This chain connects TRBV7-9 to TRBJ1-5, with 8 bases identical to TRBD1. The CDR3 contains 15 residues. V shed 4 bases and J 5 bases; nucleotides not matched to a gene: 7. Looked up from germline, CDR1 is SEHNR and CDR2 is FQNEAQ (reference sequence). The CDR3 spells CASSSGQGRDQPQHF. The CDR3, as DNA: TGTGCCAGCAGCTCTGGACAGGGCCGGGATCAGCCCCAGCATTTT.

The V and J genes are TRBV19 and TRBJ1-3, with D perhaps TRBD1 (6 bases). The CDR3 runs to 16 residues. V was clipped by 4 bases and J by 1 base, with 14 bases between them. Germline assignment: CDR1 LNHDA and CDR2 SQIVND (reference sequence). CDR3 amino acids: CASSTRGGWSGNTIYF. In nucleotides, the CDR3 is TGTGCCAGTAGTACCCGAGGGGGTTGGTCTGGAAACACCATATATTTT.

This CDR3 is CASSPQVEGEAFF. The DNA of the CDR3 is TGTGCCAGCAGCCCCCAAGTAGAGGGTGAAGCTTTCTTT. V gene TRBV7-8 combines with J gene TRBJ1-1, with no clear D. The length of the CDR3 is 13 residues. V was pared by 5 bases and J by 7 bases, with 14 bases between. Germline lookup yields CDR1 SGHVS and CDR2 FQNEAQ.

The gene calls are TRBV6-5 and TRBJ1-3, with TRBD1 as a possible D gene (6 bases). The CDR3 sequence is 12 residues long. V was pared by 6 bases and J by 4 bases, with 7 bases between. From germline, CDR1 is MNHEY and CDR2 SVGAGI. The CDR3 nucleotides read TGTGCCAGCAGCACAGGGGGAAACACCATATATTTT. It encodes CASSTGGNTIYF.

The rearrangement joins TRBV5-1 to TRBJ1-1; D uncertain. The CDR3 totals 14 residues. Trimming took off 4 bases at V and 1 base at J, with 11 bases between the two ends. Germline V CDR1 and CDR2: SGHRS, YFSETQ. Written as DNA, the CDR3 is TGCGCCAGCAGCCCCGGGATGAGGAACACTGAAGCTTTCTTT. Its translation: CASSPGMRNTEAFF.

V and J are TRBV18 and TRBJ1-3; 7 bases are shared with TRBD1. The germline V gene has CDR1 KGHSH and CDR2 LQKENI. Trimming removed 3 bases from V and 0 bases from J; junction bases left unmatched: 5. CDR3 size: 16 residues. The CDR3 sequence is CASSPPGQNSGNTIYF. DNA for the CDR3: TGTGCCAGCTCACCGCCGGGACAGAACTCTGGAAACACCATATATTTT.

The genes are TRBV6-5 and TRBJ2-7, with 9 bases that match TRBD1. The CDR3 loop spans 14 amino acids. The trim removed 4 bases at V and 5 bases at J, leaving 6 bases unmatched. In germline, CDR1 is MNHEY, CDR2 SVGAGI. CDR3 protein: CASSWTGTGNEQYF. The CDR3 bases are TGTGCCAGCAGTTGGACCGGGACAGGGAACGAGCAGTACTTC.

The V call is TRBV7-9, the J call TRBJ1-3; no clear D. V shed 5 bases and J shed 4 bases, with 12 bases lying between them. CDR1 is SEHNR and CDR2 is FQNEAQ in the germline V gene (reference sequence). CDR3 length: 14 amino acids. CDR3 sequence reads: CASSPGIYGNTIYF. In DNA, the CDR3 is TGTGCCAGCAGCCCCGGGATCTACGGAAACACCATATATTTT.

CDR3 in amino acids: CASSLAGGPADTQYF. CDR3 sequence (DNA): TGTGCCAGTAGTCTGGCGGGGGGGCCGGCAGATACGCAGTATTTT. This chain connects TRBV19 to TRBJ2-3; 9 positions match TRBD2. Germline lookup yields CDR1 LNHDA and CDR2 SQIVND (reference sequence). V trimming: 5 bases; J trimming: 4 bases; junction bases outside the gene matches: 7. The CDR3 has 15 amino acids.

The gene calls are TRBV30 and TRBJ2-1; D is uncertain. This CDR3 has 12 residues. Deletions cut 1 base from V and 4 bases from J, with 5 bases between. Germline CDR1 and CDR2: GTSNPN and SVGIG (reference sequence). This chain's CDR3 is CAWSDYYNEQFF. CDR3 nucleotide sequence: TGTGCCTGGAGTGACTATTACAATGAGCAGTTCTTC.

The chain carries TRBV5-1 and TRBJ1-6, with D tentatively TRBD1 (6 bases). The V end was cut by 4 bases, the J end by 9 bases, with 32 bases between. Germline V CDR1 and CDR2: SGHRS, YFSETQ. The CDR3 is 20 residues long. Here the CDR3 reads CASSLPSDYREGLVGSPLHF. CDR3 sequence (DNA): TGCGCCAGCAGCCTCCCGTCTGACTACAGGGAAGGTCTTGTGGGTTCACCCCTCCACTTT.

The chain links TRBV5-1 to TRBJ1-5; weak D call: TRBD1 (5 bases). Trimming took off 4 bases at V and 9 bases at J, with 20 bases between the two ends. The germline gives CDR1 SGHRS, CDR2 YFSETQ. CDR3 length equals 15 residues. The CDR3 loop is CASSPAGEPTWPQHF. The DNA of the CDR3 is TGCGCCAGCAGCCCGGCGGGGGAGCCGACGTGGCCCCAGCATTTT.

This clone came up once. V usage is TRBV9 and J usage is TRBJ2-3, with 7 bases matching TRBD2. J was trimmed by 4 bases and V by 4 bases; bases with no gene match: 15. CDR1 is SGDLS and CDR2 is YYNGEE in the germline V gene. The CDR3 runs 17 residues. The CDR3 DNA follows: TGTGCCAGCAGCCCACGCGACGGCGCGGGAGTGGCAGATACGCAGTATTTT. Translation gives CASSPRDGAGVADTQYF.

The chain recombines TRBV24-1 with TRBJ2-3, with D perhaps TRBD1 (6 bases). The germline CDR1 and CDR2 sequences are KGHDR and SFDVKD. The CDR3 extends over 13 amino acids. The V and J ends lost 6 bases and 0 bases respectively, with 6 bases between them. CDR3 in amino acids: CATSTGSTDTQYF. CDR3 sequence (DNA): TGTGCCACCAGTACAGGGAGCACAGATACGCAGTATTTT.

The genes are TRBV3-1 (or the pseudogene TRBV3-2) and TRBJ2-5, with D unclear. Trimming cost V 1 base and J 2 bases, with 11 bases left between them. The germline V gene encodes CDR1 LGHDT and CDR2 YNNKEL (reference sequence). The CDR3 extends over 15 amino acids. CDR3 bases: TGTGCCAGCAGCCAAGGTGGTGCTACTCAAGAGACCCAGTACTTC. Protein: CASSQGGATQETQYF.

The J gene is TRBJ1-2, the V gene TRBV18; 10 positions agree with TRBD1. From germline, CDR1 is KGHSH and CDR2 LQKENI. This CDR3 has 13 residues. J lost 12 bases, V lost 3 bases, and 7 bases had no gene match. The CDR3 region is CASSPGTGDVDTF. CDR3 DNA sequence: TGTGCCAGCTCACCCGGGACAGGGGATGTGGACACCTTC.

The chain combines TRBV2 with TRBJ1-4, with D possibly TRBD1 on 5 matching bases. This CDR3 is 15 amino acids long. V lost 5 bases and J lost 8, with 18 bases in between. Per the germline V gene, CDR1 is SNHLY and CDR2 is FYNNEI. CDR3 region: CASSRGLVDQEKLFF. The CDR3 DNA follows: TGTGCCAGCAGTCGGGGGTTGGTAGACCAGGAAAAACTGTTTTTT.

The chain is built from TRBV5-6 and TRBJ1-5; the D gene is possibly TRBD1 (5 bases). The CDR3 contains 14 residues. Looked up from germline, CDR1 is SGHDT and CDR2 is YYEEEE. The V and J ends lost 0 bases and 6 bases respectively, with 10 bases between them. CDR3 sequence reads: CASSLGTGSQPQHF. The DNA of the CDR3 is TGTGCCAGCAGCTTGGGTACAGGCAGTCAGCCCCAGCATTTT.

The sample holds one count of this clone. The chain uses TRBV2 and TRBJ2-3; D not certain. Germline CDR1 is SNHLY and CDR2 is FYNNEI. V was shortened by 6 bases and J by 2 bases, with 12 bases between the two germline ends. The CDR3 length is 14 residues. The DNA of the CDR3 is TGTGCCAGCAGGTTCACAGAAAACACAGATACGCAGTATTTT. As protein: CASRFTENTDTQYF.

The rearrangement uses TRBV6-2 or TRBV6-3 and TRBJ1-3, with D uncertain. The CDR3 spans 14 residues. Trimming pared 6 bases from V and 0 bases from J, leaving 9 bases between. CDR1 and CDR2 from the germline V gene are MNHEY and SVGEGT. The CDR3 spells CASSSSSSGNTIYF. The CDR3 DNA sequence: TGTGCCAGCAGCTCGTCTTCCTCTGGAAACACCATATATTTT.

This clone has only a few counts. This chain joins TRBV5-1 and TRBJ2-7, with D perhaps matching TRBD2 (6 bases). This CDR3 has 13 residues. Germline V gene sequence: CDR1 SGHRS, CDR2 YFSETQ. V lost 5 bases, J lost 0 bases, and 9 bases lay in between. The CDR3 sequence is CASRVAASYEQYF. The CDR3 DNA reads as TGCGCCAGCAGGGTAGCGGCCTCCTACGAGCAGTACTTC.

V gene TRBV21-1 combines with J gene TRBJ2-1; the table's D call, TRBD2, has no DNA check behind it. TRBV21-1 is shown as a pseudogene. This CDR3 has 15 amino acids. The CDR3 DNA reads TGTGCCAGCAGCAAAAGGGCCGGGAGGTACAATGAGCAGTTCTTC. Amino acids: CASSKRAGRYNEQFF.

The genes are TRBV7-2 and TRBJ2-1, with D possibly TRBD2 on 6 matching bases. Trimming pared 0 bases from V and 1 base from J, leaving 13 bases between. Germline V gene sequence: CDR1 SGHTA, CDR2 FQGNSA. The CDR3 covers 17 residues. The CDR3 region has the DNA TGTGCCAGCAGCTTAGCTGTTGCGGGGTTATCCTACAATGAGCAGTTCTTC. This gives the protein CASSLAVAGLSYNEQFF. Full variable domain (remainder filled in from reference TRBV7-2 and TRBJ2-1): GAGVSQSPSNKVTEKGKDVELRCDPISGHTALYWYRQSLGQGLEFLIYFQGNSAPDKSGLPSDRFSAERTGGSVSTLTIQRTQQEDSAVYLCASSLAVAGLSYNEQFFGPGTRLTVL.

This chain's CDR3 is CASSPRDRGFYGYTF. CDR3 sequence (DNA): TGTGCCAGTAGTCCTCGGGACAGGGGATTCTATGGCTACACCTTC. V and J are TRBV19 and TRBJ1-2, with 10 bases that match TRBD1. Unmatched junction bases numbered 7, after V lost 5 bases and J lost 4 bases. Germline-derived CDR1 and CDR2 are LNHDA and SQIVND (reference sequence). This CDR3 region has 15 residues.

This rearrangement joins TRBV18 to TRBJ1-1; D gene ambiguous. Germline V gene sequence: CDR1 KGHSH, CDR2 LQKENI. This CDR3 spans 14 amino acids. The germline V and J ends were trimmed by 6 bases and 5 bases, with 16 bases remaining between them. The CDR3 nucleotides read TGTGCCAGCTCCCCTTTGCCGGGAATGACTGAAGCTTTCTTT. It codes for CASSPLPGMTEAFF. Full variable domain (rest looked up from reference TRBV18 and TRBJ1-1): NAGVMQNPRHLVRRRGQEARLRCSPMKGHSHVYWYRQLPEEGLKFMVYLQKENIIDESGMPKERFSAEFPKEGPSILRIQQVVRGDSAAYFCASSPLPGMTEAFFGQGTRLTVV.

This clone was detected only a few times. The chain links TRBV5-1 to TRBJ1-3, with 8 nucleotides matching TRBD1. V lost 2 bases, J lost 5 bases, and 3 bases stayed unmatched. Germline CDR1 SGHRS, CDR2 YFSETQ. The CDR3 runs to 14 residues. CDR3 nucleotides: TGCGCCAGCAGCTTCGACAGGGGTAGAAACACCATATATTTT. It yields the protein CASSFDRGRNTIYF.